The source of this TCR beta chain is a study of cytotoxic CD8 clonotypes in ibrutinib-treated CLL. Generated by immunoSEQ multiplex PCR, the TCRdb table keeps only in-frame clones and is missing some. This table holds roughly 100,000 clones, around 73% found once. Overall study results and limits: Under therapy, public clonotypes either contracted or stayed stable, and they were uncommon. The clonality went up when patients responded to ibrutinib and dropped back toward baseline at progression.

With respect to this clone: As yet, its antigen is unknown.

V lost 5 bases, J lost 4 bases, and 4 bases stayed unmatched. The CDR3 runs to 14 residues. Germline-derived CDR1 and CDR2 are SGHTA and FQGNSA. The V gene is TRBV7-2, the J gene TRBJ1-2; 10 bases agree with TRBD1. The sequences come from PBMCs, collected after 12 months of ibrutinib treatment. The sequence was collected from a human donor with chronic lymphocytic leukemia. In DNA form, the CDR3 reads TGTGCCAGCAGCATGACAGGGGGCGGCTATGGCTACACCTTC. It translates to CASSMTGGGYGYTF.